This TCR beta chain was found in a study of beta chain features in type 1 diabetes. The germline CDR1 and CDR2 sequences are KGHSH and LQKENI. V lost 1 base and J lost 0, with 12 bases in between. The CDR3 extends over 16 amino acids. Every bit of the isolated RNA underwent reverse transcription, so sequencing read expressed TCRB transcripts. Assay: immunoSEQ multiplex PCR; the TCRdb copy retains only in-frame clones and omits some. The data show about 180,000 clones, about 13% seen once. This clone appeared a few times. At the DNA level, this CDR3 is encoded by other sequences in the same sample as well.

This receptor was obtained from a woman aged 18 to 35 in good health. The rearrangement joins TRBV18 to TRBJ1-1, with a weak D call TRBD1 (5 bases). The specimen was central memory CD4+ T cells from blood. The CDR3 sequence: CASSPQGAGMNTEAFF. The CDR3 region has the DNA TGTGCCAGCTCACCACAAGGTGCAGGGATGAACACTGAAGCTTTCTTT.